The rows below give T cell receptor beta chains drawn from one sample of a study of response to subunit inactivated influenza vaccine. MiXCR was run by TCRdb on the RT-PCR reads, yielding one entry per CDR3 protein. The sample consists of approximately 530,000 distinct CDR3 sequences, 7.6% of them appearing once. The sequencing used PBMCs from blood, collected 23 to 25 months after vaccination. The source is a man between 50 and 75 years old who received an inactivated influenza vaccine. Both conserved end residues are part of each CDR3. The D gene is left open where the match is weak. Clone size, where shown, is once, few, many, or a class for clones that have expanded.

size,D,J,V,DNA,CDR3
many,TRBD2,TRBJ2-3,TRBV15,TGTGCCACCAGCAGATTAGCGGGAGGGCCTTACACAGATACGCAGTATTTT,CATSRLAGGPYTDTQYF
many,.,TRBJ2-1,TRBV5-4,TGTGCCAGCAGCTTGGCTGTCCGGGCGTACAATGAGCAGTTCTTC,CASSLAVRAYNEQFF
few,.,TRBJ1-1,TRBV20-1,TGCAGTGCTTACAGGGCAGGTAACACTGAAGCTTTCTTT,CSAYRAGNTEAFF
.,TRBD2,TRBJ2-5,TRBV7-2,TGTGCCAGCAGCTTAGTGGGGCTAGCGGGGCTCCAAGAGACCCAGTACTTC,CASSLVGLAGLQETQYF
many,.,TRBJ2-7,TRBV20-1,TGCAGTGCTAGCGGGGCTACGGGCTACGAGCAGTACTTC,CSASGATGYEQYF
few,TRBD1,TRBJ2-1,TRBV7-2,TGTGCCAGCAAAACCATCGGACAGGACAACTACAATGAGCAGTTCTTC,CASKTIGQDNYNEQFF
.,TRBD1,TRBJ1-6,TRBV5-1,TGCGCCAGCAGCGATACAGGGGGCTATTCACCCCTCCACTTT,CASSDTGGYSPLHF
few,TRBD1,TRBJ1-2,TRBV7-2,TGTGCCAGCAGCCGAGACAGGGTGCCGAACTATGGCTACACCTTC,CASSRDRVPNYGYTF
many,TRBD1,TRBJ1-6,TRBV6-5,TGTGCCAGCAGTTACACCGGACAGGGTACTTCACCCCTCCACTTT,CASSYTGQGTSPLHF
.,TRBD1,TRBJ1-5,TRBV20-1,TGCAGTGCTAGTGGGACAGCCTATAGCAATCAGCCCCAGCATTTT,CSASGTAYSNQPQHF
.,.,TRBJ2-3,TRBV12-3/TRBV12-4,TGTGCCAGCAGACGAATTCCCCAGGGACCTCTAATAGAGGACACAGATACGCAGTATTTT,CASRRIPQGPLIEDTDTQYF
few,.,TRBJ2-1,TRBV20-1,TGCAGTGCTAGAGTTCGGCAGGGGTACTACAATGAGCAGTTCTTC,CSARVRQGYYNEQFF
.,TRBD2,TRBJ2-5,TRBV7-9,TGTGCCAGCAGCGGCGCTCCGGGGGGGTTCCAAGAGACCCAGTACTTC,CASSGAPGGFQETQYF
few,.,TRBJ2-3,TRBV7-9,TGTGCCAGCAGCTTAGATGGCGGTGATACGCAGTATTTT,CASSLDGGDTQYF
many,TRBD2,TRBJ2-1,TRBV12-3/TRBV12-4,TGTGCCAGCGGCCAGCGGGGGGGCAGGAATGAGCAGTTCTTC,CASGQRGGRNEQFF